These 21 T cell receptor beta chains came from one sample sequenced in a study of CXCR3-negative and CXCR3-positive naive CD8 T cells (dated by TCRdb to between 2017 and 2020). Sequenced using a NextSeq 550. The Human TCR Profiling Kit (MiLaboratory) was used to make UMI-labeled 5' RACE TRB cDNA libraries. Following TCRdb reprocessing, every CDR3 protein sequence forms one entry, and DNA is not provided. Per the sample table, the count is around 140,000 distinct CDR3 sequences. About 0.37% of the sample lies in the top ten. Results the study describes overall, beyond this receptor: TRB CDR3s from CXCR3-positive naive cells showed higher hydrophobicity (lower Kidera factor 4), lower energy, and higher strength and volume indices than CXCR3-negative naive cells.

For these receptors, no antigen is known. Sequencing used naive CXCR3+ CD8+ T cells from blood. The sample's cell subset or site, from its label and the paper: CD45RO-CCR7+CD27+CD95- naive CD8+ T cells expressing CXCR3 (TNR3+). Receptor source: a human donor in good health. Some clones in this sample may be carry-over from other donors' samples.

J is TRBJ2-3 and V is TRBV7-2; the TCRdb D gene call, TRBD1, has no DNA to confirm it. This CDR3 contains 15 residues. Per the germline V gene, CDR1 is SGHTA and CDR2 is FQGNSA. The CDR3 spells CASSTRTGLGDTQYF.

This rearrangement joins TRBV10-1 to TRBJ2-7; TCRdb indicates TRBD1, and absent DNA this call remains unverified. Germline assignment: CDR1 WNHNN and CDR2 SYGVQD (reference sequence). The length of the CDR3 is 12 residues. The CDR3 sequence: CASSFDRREQNF.

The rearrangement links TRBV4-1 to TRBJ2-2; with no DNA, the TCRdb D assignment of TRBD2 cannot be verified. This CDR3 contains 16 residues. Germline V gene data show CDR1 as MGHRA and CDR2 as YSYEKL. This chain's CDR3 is CASSQEPGLYKGELFF.

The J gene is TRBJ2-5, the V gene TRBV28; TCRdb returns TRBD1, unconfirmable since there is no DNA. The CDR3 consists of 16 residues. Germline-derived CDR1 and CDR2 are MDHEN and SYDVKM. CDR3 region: CASSSLWTSGGETQYF.

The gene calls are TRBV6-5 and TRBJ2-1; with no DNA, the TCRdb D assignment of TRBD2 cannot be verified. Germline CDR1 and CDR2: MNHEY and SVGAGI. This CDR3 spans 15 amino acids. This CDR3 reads CASSYEGNSYNEQFF.

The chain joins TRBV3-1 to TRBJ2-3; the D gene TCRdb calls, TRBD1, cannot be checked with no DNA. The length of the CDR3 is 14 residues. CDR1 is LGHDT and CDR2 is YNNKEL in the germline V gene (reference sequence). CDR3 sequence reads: CASSQDGQGGTQYF.

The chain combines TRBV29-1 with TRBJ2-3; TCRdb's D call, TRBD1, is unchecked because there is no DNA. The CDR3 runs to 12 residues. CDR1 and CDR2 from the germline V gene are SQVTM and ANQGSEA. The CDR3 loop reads CSVEGRVNTQYF.

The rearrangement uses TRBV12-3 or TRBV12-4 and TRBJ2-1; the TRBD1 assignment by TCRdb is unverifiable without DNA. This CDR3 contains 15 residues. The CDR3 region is CASRPQGGINNEQFF.

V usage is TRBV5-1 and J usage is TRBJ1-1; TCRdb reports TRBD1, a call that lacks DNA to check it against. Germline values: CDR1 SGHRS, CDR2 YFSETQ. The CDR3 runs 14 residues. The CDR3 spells CASSPWTGNTEAFF.

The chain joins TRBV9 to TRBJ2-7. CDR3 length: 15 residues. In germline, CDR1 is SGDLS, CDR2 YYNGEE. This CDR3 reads CASSALAHSAYEQYF.

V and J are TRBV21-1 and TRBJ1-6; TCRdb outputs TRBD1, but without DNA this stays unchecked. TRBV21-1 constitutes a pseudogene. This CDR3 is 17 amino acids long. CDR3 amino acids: CASSKGGTETHNSPLHF.

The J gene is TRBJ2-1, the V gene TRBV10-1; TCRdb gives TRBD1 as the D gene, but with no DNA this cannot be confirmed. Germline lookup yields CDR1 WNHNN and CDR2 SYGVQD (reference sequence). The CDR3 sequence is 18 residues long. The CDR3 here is CASSELLPGTGRWNEQFF.

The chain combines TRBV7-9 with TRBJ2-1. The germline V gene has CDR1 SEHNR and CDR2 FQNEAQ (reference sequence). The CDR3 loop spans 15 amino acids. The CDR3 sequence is CASRQSGRPYNEQFF.

The CDR3 sequence is CSVETGTEAFF. The rearrangement joins TRBV29-1 to TRBJ1-1. Germline lookup yields CDR1 SQVTM and CDR2 ANQGSEA. The CDR3 runs 11 residues.

The CDR3 spells CASSSIAGEETQYF. This chain uses TRBV7-3 with TRBJ2-5; the TRBD2 assignment by TCRdb is unverifiable without DNA. This CDR3 region has 14 residues. CDR1 and CDR2 from the germline V gene are SGHTA and FQGTGA. Together with reference TRBV7-3 and TRBJ2-5, the CDR3 gives the full variable domain: GAGVSQTPSNKVTEKGKYVELRCDPISGHTALYWYRQSLGQGPEFLIYFQGTGAADDSGLPNDRFFAVRPEGSVSTLKIQRTERGDSAVYLCASSSIAGEETQYFGPGTRLLVL.

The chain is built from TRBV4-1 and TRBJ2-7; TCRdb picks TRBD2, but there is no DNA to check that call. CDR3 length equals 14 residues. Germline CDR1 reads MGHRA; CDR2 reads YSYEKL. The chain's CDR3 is CASSLRDWSYEQYF.

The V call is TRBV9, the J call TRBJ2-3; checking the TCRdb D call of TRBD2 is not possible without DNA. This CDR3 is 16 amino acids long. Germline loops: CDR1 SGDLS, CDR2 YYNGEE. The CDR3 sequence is CASSGGLAGVADTQYF.

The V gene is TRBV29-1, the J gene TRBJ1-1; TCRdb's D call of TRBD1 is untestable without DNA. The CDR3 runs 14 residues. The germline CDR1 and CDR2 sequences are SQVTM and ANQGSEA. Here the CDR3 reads CSGGNREANTEAFF.

CDR3 loop: CASSPPDRAAFF. The rearrangement joins TRBV28 to TRBJ1-1; lacking DNA, the TRBD1 call made by TCRdb goes unchecked. Germline assignment: CDR1 MDHEN and CDR2 SYDVKM. The CDR3 has 12 amino acids.

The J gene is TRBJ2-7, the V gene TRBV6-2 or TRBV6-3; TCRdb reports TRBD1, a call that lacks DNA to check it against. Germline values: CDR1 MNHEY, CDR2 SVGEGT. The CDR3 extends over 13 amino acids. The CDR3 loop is CASSYPDRDEQYF.

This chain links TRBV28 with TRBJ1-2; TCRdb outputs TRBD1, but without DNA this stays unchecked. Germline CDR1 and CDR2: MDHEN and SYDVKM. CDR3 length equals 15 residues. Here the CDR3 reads CASSPRLQGDYGYTF.